Listed here are 21 T cell receptor beta chains from one sample, sequenced in a study of technical replicates of blood from a few donors. Sequencing was performed with immunoSEQ multiplex PCR; in TCRdb, only in-frame clones are kept and a portion is missing. The sample lists 80,000 to 100,000 clones; approximately 96% were seen once. The sample taken for sequencing was T cells isolated from PBMCs. These receptors were collected from a human donor in good health.

The chain combines TRBV27 with TRBJ2-2; D perhaps matches TRBD2 (6 bases). V was trimmed by 3 bases and J by 5 bases, leaving 10 bases between them. The CDR3 length is 14 residues. The germline CDR1 and CDR2 sequences are MNHEY and SMNVEV (reference sequence). The CDR3 nucleotides are TGTGCCAGCAGTTTTGGAGGGTATACCGGGGAGCTGTTTTTT. Translation: CASSFGGYTGELFF.

V gene TRBV25-1 combines with J gene TRBJ1-1, with D maybe TRBD1 (5 bases). CDR3 length equals 12 residues. Trimming stripped 10 bases from V and 7 bases from J, with 16 bases between. Germline V lookup: CDR1 MGHDK, CDR2 SYGVNS. For the CDR3, the DNA is TGTGCCATTGCGGGGCATGGCGGTGAAGCTTTCTTT. Translated: CAIAGHGGEAFF.

This chain joins TRBV9 and TRBJ2-6; 14 nucleotides line up with TRBD2. The germline CDR1 and CDR2 sequences are SGDLS and YYNGEE. V trimming: 4 bases; J trimming: 3 bases; junction bases outside the gene matches: 15. The CDR3 extends over 21 amino acids. For the CDR3, the DNA is TGTGCCAGCAGCACACCGTCCGGGACTAGCGGGAGAGTAGGTGGGGCCAACGTCCTGACTTTC. This translates into CASSTPSGTSGRVGGANVLTF. The full variable domain, in which reference TRBV9 and TRBJ2-6 provide the parts outside the CDR3, is DSGVTQTPKHLITATGQRVTLRCSPRSGDLSVYWYQQSLDQGLQFLIQYYNGEERAKGNILERFSAQQFPDLHSELNLSSLELGDSALYFCASSTPSGTSGRVGGANVLTFGAGSRLTVL.

This rearrangement joins TRBV25-1 to TRBJ2-1, with D possibly matching TRBD2 (5 bases). Per germline, CDR1 MGHDK and CDR2 SYGVNS. The CDR3 has 13 amino acids. V was trimmed by 6 bases and J by 9 bases, leaving 15 bases between them. CDR3 loop: CASSKAGEGEQFF. CDR3 in DNA: TGTGCCAGCAGCAAGGCCGGGGAAGGTGAGCAGTTCTTC.

The V call is TRBV7-9, the J call TRBJ1-2, with TRBD1 as a possible D gene (5 bases). The V gene's germline CDR1 is SEHNR and CDR2 FQNEAQ (reference sequence). The CDR3 sequence is 12 residues long. The V end lost 3 bases, the J end lost 7 bases, and 9 bases lay between the germline ends. The CDR3 loop reads CASSFQGGGYTF. The CDR3 bases are TGTGCCAGCAGCTTTCAGGGCGGTGGCTACACCTTC.

The chain has TRBV4-1 and TRBJ1-1, with a weak D call TRBD1 (6 bases). Looked up from germline, CDR1 is MGHRA and CDR2 is YSYEKL. This CDR3 has 14 residues. V shed 0 bases and J shed 5 bases, with 10 bases lying between them. In DNA form, the CDR3 reads TGCGCCAGCAGCCAAGATATAGGGGGAACTGAAGCTTTCTTT. It codes for CASSQDIGGTEAFF.

This clone was counted once. The CDR3 DNA sequence: TGCAGTGCTAGAGGTCTAACCCAGCATTTT. Protein product: CSARGLTQHF. The rearrangement uses TRBV20-1 and TRBJ1-5; D gene ambiguous. Germline V CDR1 and CDR2: DFQATT, SNEGSKA (reference sequence). V lost 1 base and J 11 bases, leaving 6 bases between the germline ends. The CDR3 is made up of 10 amino acids.

The chain couples TRBV27 to TRBJ2-5; 11 positions agree with TRBD2. The germline V gene has CDR1 MNHEY and CDR2 SMNVEV (reference sequence). The V gene end was trimmed by 4 bases and the J gene end by 0 bases; junction bases not matched to a gene: 1. This CDR3 is built from 15 residues. The CDR3 here is CASSSSGRYQETQYF. The CDR3 nucleotides read TGTGCCAGCAGTTCTAGCGGGAGGTACCAAGAGACCCAGTACTTC.

The rearrangement links TRBV7-2 to TRBJ2-1, with no clear D. Germline CDR1 SGHTA, CDR2 FQGNSA. CDR3 length equals 15 residues. V lost 1 base, J lost 0 bases, and 7 bases lay in between. This CDR3 reads CASSLDLSSYNEQFF. DNA of the CDR3: TGTGCCAGCAGCTTAGACTTGAGCTCCTACAATGAGCAGTTCTTC.

J is TRBJ1-2 and V is TRBV7-6; 8 bases are a match to TRBD1. Trimming removed 1 base from V and 5 bases from J; junction bases left unmatched: 9. CDR3 length: 16 amino acids. Germline CDR1 reads SGHVS; CDR2 reads FNYEAQ. CDR3 sequence: CASSLGLAGGAYGYTF. Here the CDR3 DNA reads TGTGCCAGCAGCTTAGGCCTGGCAGGGGGCGCGTATGGCTACACCTTC.

This chain joins TRBV9 and TRBJ2-7; possible D gene TRBD2, 5 bases. Germline CDR1 is SGDLS and CDR2 is YYNGEE. V lost 4 bases, J lost 3 bases, and 14 bases lay in between. The CDR3 consists of 14 residues. CDR3 residues: CASSPQAGHYEQYF. The CDR3 coding sequence is TGTGCCAGCAGCCCCCAGGCGGGCCACTACGAGCAGTACTTC.

The V gene is TRBV28, the J gene TRBJ1-1; tentatively, D is TRBD1 (6 bases). The CDR3 totals 14 residues. V was shortened by 6 bases and J by 5 bases, with 16 bases between the two germline ends. Per the germline V gene, CDR1 is MDHEN and CDR2 is SYDVKM. The CDR3 here is CASSFVSGETEAFF. The CDR3 DNA sequence: TGTGCCAGCAGCTTTGTTTCAGGGGAGACTGAAGCTTTCTTT. The full variable domain, its missing parts supplied by reference TRBV28 and TRBJ1-1, is DVKVTQSSRYLVKRTGEKVFLECVQDMDHENMFWYRQDPGLGLRLIYFSYDVKMKEKGDIPEGYSVSREKKERFSLILESASTNQTSMYLCASSFVSGETEAFFGQGTRLTVV.

The rearrangement uses TRBV4-1 and TRBJ2-1, with D unresolved. Germline assignment: CDR1 MGHRA and CDR2 YSYEKL. V lost 0 bases and J 7 bases, leaving 7 bases between the germline ends. The CDR3 totals 13 residues. CDR3 loop: CASSQDSPNEQFF. The CDR3 nucleotides read TGCGCCAGCAGCCAAGATTCTCCTAATGAGCAGTTCTTC.

J is TRBJ1-2 and V is TRBV29-1, with D perhaps TRBD1 (6 bases). The CDR3 is 11 residues long. Germline V gives CDR1 SQVTM, CDR2 ANQGSEA. V was pared by 4 bases and J by 8 bases, with 11 bases between. The CDR3 nucleotides are TGCAGCGTTGGGGGGCAAGGAGGCTACACCTTC. It yields the protein CSVGGQGGYTF.

The rearrangement links TRBV2 to TRBJ2-7, with a tentative D call TRBD1 (6 bases). The CDR3 contains 16 residues. Trimming removed 1 base from V and 3 bases from J, with 16 bases in between. Germline V gives CDR1 SNHLY, CDR2 FYNNEI. CDR3 DNA sequence: TGTGCCAGCAGTGAAGGGTGGGGTAGACAGGACTACGAGCAGTACTTC. Amino acid sequence: CASSEGWGRQDYEQYF.

The chain is built from TRBV14 and TRBJ1-2; D not resolved. V was pared by 4 bases and J by 4 bases, with 13 bases between. CDR1 and CDR2 from the germline V gene are SGHDN and FVKESK. The CDR3 runs to 14 residues. CDR3 sequence reads: CASSLPGRSYGYTF. The CDR3 bases are TGTGCCAGCAGCCTCCCTGGCAGAAGCTATGGCTACACCTTC.

This chain links TRBV7-9 with TRBJ2-1; possible D gene TRBD2, 5 bases. This CDR3 is built from 12 residues. Trimming shortened V by 1 base and J by 14 bases, and 12 bases separated the two germline ends. Germline CDR1 and CDR2: SEHNR and FQNEAQ (reference sequence). The CDR3 DNA reads as TGTGCCAGCAGCTTAGGTGGAGGCCGTGAGTTCTTC. Its translation is CASSLGGGREFF.

This chain uses TRBV29-1 with TRBJ2-7; TRBD1 matches 9 bases. Losses at the gene ends were 3 bases for V and 3 bases for J; bases not matched to a gene: 6. The CDR3 totals 14 residues. CDR1 and CDR2 from the germline V gene are SQVTM and ANQGSEA. CDR3 DNA: TGCAGCGTTGATTTATCGGACAGGGGCTACGAGCAGTACTTC. Translation: CSVDLSDRGYEQYF.

The chain uses TRBV7-2 and TRBJ1-1; no clear D. V lost 7 bases and J 8 bases, leaving 17 bases between the germline ends. CDR3 length: 13 amino acids. Germline lookup yields CDR1 SGHTA and CDR2 FQGNSA. The CDR3 sequence is CASTAQSGFEAFF. The CDR3 nucleotides are TGTGCCAGCACCGCTCAGTCGGGATTCGAAGCTTTCTTT.

The genes are TRBV11-2 and TRBJ2-1; tentative D call: TRBD1 (6 bases). V lost 5 bases to trimming and J lost 4 bases, with 21 bases between them. The length of the CDR3 is 17 residues. Germline V lookup: CDR1 SGHAT, CDR2 FQNNGV. The CDR3 coding sequence is TGTGCCAGCAGCCGATTTAGGACAGTTGGGGGTTACAATGAGCAGTTCTTC. This gives the protein CASSRFRTVGGYNEQFF.

The genes are TRBV14 and TRBJ1-2; D might be TRBD1 (5 bases). Trimming left V 4 bases short and J 13 bases short, with 19 bases between. The germline CDR1 and CDR2 sequences are SGHDN and FVKESK. The CDR3 consists of 13 residues. CDR3 nucleotides: TGTGCCAGCAGCCGACAGCGCGCTATGGCTTCCACCTTC. Protein: CASSRQRAMASTF. Together with reference TRBV14 and TRBJ1-2, the CDR3 gives the full variable domain: EAGVTQFPSHSVIEKGQTVTLRCDPISGHDNLYWYRRVMGKEIKFLLHFVKESKQDESGMPNNRFLAERTGGTYSTLKVQPAELEDSGVYFCASSRQRAMASTFGSGTRLTVV.